This section outlines one TCR beta chain sequence together with its context. The antigen it recognizes is unknown. Base qualities are not provided; no much larger clone lies one nucleotide away. TCR beta CDR3 regions were amplified from RNA transcripts. A first-round RT-PCR of the TCR CDR3 used the HTBI primer set with the Qiagen OneStep RT-PCR kit. Libraries were constructed in a second round of multiplex PCR, after which size selection and purification were carried out. Libraries were sequenced paired-end with 100 bp reads on an Illumina HiSeq2000. The study's own analysis went as follows. SOAPnuke was used to process the raw data, throwing out any read that contained adapters or uncalled bases, had a mean Phred below 15, or lacked an exact constant-primer or identifier match. High-quality paired reads were merged with COPE v1.2.5, and unique nucleotide sequences were defined as clonotypes. MiTCR v1.1 was used to align the clonotypes against IMGT TRBV, TRBD and TRBJ reference segments. Only V-J combinations with frequency above 0.0001, covering roughly 99% of repertoires, were analysed. The TCS score was defined as F50 (clonal expansion) divided by E x V (chaos), with BLOSUM62-based TCRdist calculated between CDR3 peptides within each V-J. Welch's t-statistics and random forest reduced 514 V-J features to about 13, which were used in a naive Bayes classifier (R e1071). In TCRdb, the public reads were trimmed at Q25 with fastp and aligned with MiXCR, with productive beta chains retained. Every distinct CDR3 protein forms one entry, paired with its most common genes and DNA. V and J calls and clone size were set by TCRdb, not the authors. Counted in this sample were 340,000 or so distinct CDR3 sequences; 15% to 20% of them appeared once. The top ten clones comprise under 55% of the sample.

A patient counted as having stable Graves' hyperthyroidism if no progression to ophthalmopathy occurred over 18 months of follow-up. Hyperthyroidism patients were newly diagnosed, had a disease duration of under 2 months, and were aged 18 to 65 years. Exclusion was applied to patients with uncontrolled infections, other autoimmune diseases, pregnancy or lactation. Clinical symptoms, serum thyroxine and TRAb, thyroid ultrasound, and orbital computed tomography formed the basis for the diagnoses. PBMCs were isolated from approximately 10 ml of fresh peripheral blood by Ficoll-Paque density gradient centrifugation. Total RNA was extracted with Trizol reagent, and quality was checked on an Agilent 2100 Bioanalyzer. The junction shows trimming of 3 bases on V and 0 bases on J, and the gene matches do not reach 9 bases of it. The CDR1 and CDR2 encoded by the germline V gene (reference sequence) are SEHNR and FQNEAQ. Measured from the cysteine to the phenylalanine, the CDR3 is 18 residues long. The CDR3 DNA has 54 bases and is translated from base 1.

This specimen comes from a study of T cells in Graves' hyperthyroidism and ophthalmopathy (dated by TCRdb to the late 2010s). Describing the broader study: Peripheral blood samples were taken at initial diagnosis, before any treatment was given. TCR V-J signatures able to tell the groups apart were searched for in a discovery cohort of 95 to 100 patients, of whom more than 40 had Graves' ophthalmopathy and about 60 had stable Graves' hyperthyroidism. Prospective prediction of ophthalmopathy was tested in an independent validation cohort of approximately 19 hyperthyroidism patients and 17 patients who later progressed to ophthalmopathy. The 95 to 100 discovery patients were randomly split 7:3 into training and test sets. Thyroid tissue and blood T-cell repertoires from six Graves' hyperthyroidism patients were also compared in the study. Following sampling, methimazole starting at 30 mg daily was given to hyperthyroidism patients, and high-dose intravenous methylprednisolone was given to ophthalmopathy patients. The paper describes TCR Vbeta CDR3 sequencing of 140 or so peripheral blood samples, made up of some 40 ophthalmopathy patients, more than 70 hyperthyroidism patients and about 17 progressor patients. The investigation overall reported the following: No statistical method was used to fix the sample size in advance, and group allocation was not hidden from the investigators. In cross-validation, a model built on a 13 V-J signature told ophthalmopathy apart from stable hyperthyroidism with over 85% sensitivity and around 83% specificity, and in testing the same model reached 80%/75%. Most expanded thyroid clonotypes (frequency above 0.001) were also detected in blood, suggesting blood repertoires may reflect thyroid immune responses. In validation, the model predicted progression to ophthalmopathy a median of about 6.5 months before onset, with over 60% sensitivity and just under 75% specificity.

The source is a woman aged 45-65 years with Graves' hyperthyroidism. This receptor chain uses TRBV7-9 and TRBJ2-3; TRBD2 lines up with 10 middle nucleotides. Sample: blood. The DNA is as follows: TGTGCCAGCAGCTTTGGGAGCGGGGGGGTCTGGAGCACAGATACGCAGTATTTT. The resulting protein is CASSFGSGGVWSTDTQYF.